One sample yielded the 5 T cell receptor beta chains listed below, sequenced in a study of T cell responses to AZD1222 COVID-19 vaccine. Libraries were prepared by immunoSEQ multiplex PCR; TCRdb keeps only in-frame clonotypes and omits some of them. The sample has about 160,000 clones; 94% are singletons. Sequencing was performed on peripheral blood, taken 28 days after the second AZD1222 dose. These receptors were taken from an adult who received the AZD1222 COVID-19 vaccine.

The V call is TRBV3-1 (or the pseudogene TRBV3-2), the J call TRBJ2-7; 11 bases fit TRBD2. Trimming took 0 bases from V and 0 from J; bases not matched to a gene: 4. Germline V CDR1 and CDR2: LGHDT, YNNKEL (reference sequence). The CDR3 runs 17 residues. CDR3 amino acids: CASSQDPLAGGSYEQYF. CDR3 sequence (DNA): TGTGCCAGCAGCCAAGATCCGCTAGCGGGAGGCTCCTACGAGCAGTACTTC.

This CDR3 reads CASSQGGLFYNEQFF. CDR3 sequence (DNA): TGTGCCAGCAGCCAAGGGGGCTTATTCTACAATGAGCAGTTCTTC. The chain is built from TRBV4-2 and TRBJ2-1; a possible D gene is TRBD1 (5 bases). The CDR3 has 15 amino acids. Germline assignment: CDR1 LGHNA and CDR2 YNFKEQ. The ends were cut back, 1 base at V and 3 bases at J, with 10 bases in the middle.

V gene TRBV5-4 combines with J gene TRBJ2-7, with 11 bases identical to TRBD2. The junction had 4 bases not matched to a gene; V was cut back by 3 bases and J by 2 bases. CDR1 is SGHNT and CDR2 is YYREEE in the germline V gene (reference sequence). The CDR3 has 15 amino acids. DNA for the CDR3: TGTGCCAGCAGCTGGACTAGCGGGCCCGCCTACGAGCAGTACTTC. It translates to CASSWTSGPAYEQYF.

CDR3 sequence reads: CASSVRTDTQYF. In DNA, the CDR3 is TGTGCCAGCAGTGTTCGCACAGATACGCAGTATTTT. This chain connects TRBV2 to TRBJ2-3; D uncertain. Per the germline V gene, CDR1 is SNHLY and CDR2 is FYNNEI. Trimming left V 4 bases short and J 1 base short, with 3 bases between. The CDR3 has 12 amino acids.

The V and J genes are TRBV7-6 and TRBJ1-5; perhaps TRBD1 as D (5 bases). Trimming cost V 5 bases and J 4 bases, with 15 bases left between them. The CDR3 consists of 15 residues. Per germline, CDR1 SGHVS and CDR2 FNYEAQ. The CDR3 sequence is CASSQRPEGNQPQHF. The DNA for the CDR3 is TGTGCCAGCAGCCAGAGACCGGAGGGGAATCAGCCCCAGCATTTT.